A selection of T cell receptor beta chains follows, all from one sample in a study of OX40 agonist ivuxolimab in advanced cancers. Data came from immunoSEQ multiplex PCR; TCRdb stores just in-frame clones and leaves some out. Here the sample spans about 84,000 clones, roughly 82% being singletons. The source was CD4+ or CD8+ T cells sorted from blood, collected in a trial of the OX40 agonist ivuxolimab. The receptors originated from an adult with an advanced solid tumor such as melanoma, head and neck, liver or kidney cancer. Both conserved end residues are part of each CDR3. D genes are given only for firm matches. Not all rows give a size; the values are once, few, many and, for expanded clones, a class.

>TRBV2|TRBD1|NA|TRBJ1-2
TGTGCCAGCAGTGACGCGCGACAGGGGAATGGCTACACCTTC
CASSDARQGNGYTF
>TRBV5-4|NA|NA|TRBJ2-1
TGTGCCAGCAGCCTTGATGGCGGGGAGGTGCAGTTCTTC
CASSLDGGEVQFF
>TRBV4-3|TRBD1|NA|TRBJ2-3
TGCGCCAGCAGCCGCGGGACAGGGGGCCCCACAGATACGCAGTATTTT
CASSRGTGGPTDTQYF
>TRBV9|TRBD1|NA|TRBJ2-3
TGTGCCAGCAGCCCCAGATTGGACAGGGACACAGATACGCAGTATTTT
CASSPRLDRDTDTQYF
>TRBV6-5|TRBD1|NA|TRBJ1-3
TGTGCCAGCAGGGGACAGGGAGGAAACACCATATATTTT
CASRGQGGNTIYF
>TRBV4-1|TRBD1|NA|TRBJ1-3
TGCGCCAGCAGCCAAGGTCCCAGGGGGCGATCTGGAAACACCATATATTTT
CASSQGPRGRSGNTIYF
>TRBV5-1|NA|few|TRBJ2-1
TGCGCCAGCAGCTTACACAATGAGCAGTTCTTC
CASSLHNEQFF
>TRBV15|NA|NA|TRBJ1-5
TGTGCCACCAGCAGAGACGGGAAGAGAAGCAATCAGCCCCAGCATTTT
CATSRDGKRSNQPQHF
>TRBV27|TRBD1|NA|TRBJ1-4
TGTGCCAGCAGTTTCCCGGGACAGCCAACTAATGAAAAACTGTTTTTT
CASSFPGQPTNEKLFF
>TRBV7-2|TRBD1|few|TRBJ1-5
TGTGCCAGCAGCTTACGGACAGGCACGGGCAATCAGCCCCAGCATTTT
CASSLRTGTGNQPQHF
>TRBV28|NA|few|TRBJ2-7
TGTGCCAGCAGTTTAACCCCGGGGGAAACCTACGAGCAGTACTTC
CASSLTPGETYEQYF
>TRBV10-3|TRBD1|NA|TRBJ1-5
TGTGCCATCAGTGAGGGACAGGGTGGCAATCAGCCCCAGCATTTT
CAISEGQGGNQPQHF
>TRBV5-4|TRBD2|once|TRBJ2-5
TGTGCCAGCAGCAATAGCGGGGGGCTAAAAGAGACCCAGTACTTC
CASSNSGGLKETQYF
>TRBV7-9|NA|once|TRBJ1-1
TGTGCCAGCAGCTTAGGGGGTGAAGCTTTCTTT
CASSLGGEAFF
>TRBV7-6|TRBD1|NA|TRBJ2-2
TGTGCCAGCAGCTTAGTCGGACAGGGTGAAGGGGAGCTGTTTTTT
CASSLVGQGEGELFF
>TRBV7-7|NA|NA|TRBJ2-2
TGTGCCAGCAGCTTAGCCCCCAGGGACACCGGGGAGCTGTTTTTT
CASSLAPRDTGELFF
>TRBV11-2|NA|NA|TRBJ1-6
TGTGCCAGCAGCTTAGCTGGGGATTCACCCCTCCACTTT
CASSLAGDSPLHF
>TRBV6-1|TRBD2|NA|TRBJ2-5
TGTGCCAGCAGTGAAGCCGGGACTAGCAGGCAGACCCAGTACTTC
CASSEAGTSRQTQYF
>TRBV7-2|TRBD2|NA|TRBJ2-1
TGTGCCAGCAGCTCCTCGGGACTAGCGGGGAGAGAGCAGTTCTTC
CASSSSGLAGREQFF
>TRBV6-6|NA|NA|TRBJ1-4
TGTGCCAGCAGTTACTCGAGAACCGCTGAAAAACTGTTTTTT
CASSYSRTAEKLFF
>TRBV7-3|NA|NA|TRBJ2-2
TGTGCCAGCAGAAGCGGATCAGGGGAGCTGTTTTTT
CASRSGSGELFF
>TRBV28|NA|NA|TRBJ1-4
TGTGCCAGCAGTCTACAGGGCGCAACTAATGAAAAACTGTTTTTT
CASSLQGATNEKLFF
>TRBV11-1|NA|NA|TRBJ1-6
TGTGCCAGCAGCTTAGTGGCGGGATCCACTTCACCCCTCCACTTT
CASSLVAGSTSPLHF
>TRBV30|TRBD1|few|TRBJ2-7
TGTGCCCACGGGAGAGGACAGGGCTACGAGCAGTACTTC
CAHGRGQGYEQYF
>TRBV11-2|NA|NA|TRBJ2-3
TGTGCCAGCAGCCTATTGGGGGGCTTTAGCACAGATACGCAGTATTTT
CASSLLGGFSTDTQYF
>TRBV27|TRBD2|few|TRBJ2-7
TGTGCCAGCAGTTTATTTGGCGGGGGGACCTCCTACGAGCAGTACTTC
CASSLFGGGTSYEQYF
>TRBV15|TRBD2|NA|TRBJ2-5
TGTGCCACCAGCAGAGATACTAGCGGGGGGGGAGGAGAGACCCAGTACTTC
CATSRDTSGGGGETQYF
>TRBV5-1|NA|NA|TRBJ1-1
TGCGCCAGCAGCTTACCAGGGCCGAACACTGAAGCTTTCTTT
CASSLPGPNTEAFF
>TRBV7-2|TRBD1|NA|TRBJ2-3
TGTGCCAGCAGCGTCGGGACAGATTATCGCACAGATACGCAGTATTTT
CASSVGTDYRTDTQYF
>TRBV7-2|NA|NA|TRBJ2-5
TGTGCCAGCAGCTTAAGCCTGGGGGAGACCCAGTACTTC
CASSLSLGETQYF
>TRBV23-1|NA|NA|TRBJ2-6
TGCGCCAGCAGTCAATCGGTCGAGCCGTGCTCTGGGGCCAACGTCCTGACTTTC
CASSQSVEPCSGANVLTF
>TRBV6-1|TRBD1|NA|TRBJ1-2
TGTGCCAGCAGTGAATTACAGGGGGCGCGGGGCTATGGCTACACCTTC
CASSELQGARGYGYTF
>TRBV7-2|NA|once|TRBJ1-3
TGTGCCAGCAGCTATGCCGCCGTCGGAAACACCATATATTTT
CASSYAAVGNTIYF
>TRBV28|TRBD1|NA|TRBJ1-5
TGTGCCAGCAGACATCCGACAGGGTTTCAGCCCCAGCATTTT
CASRHPTGFQPQHF
>TRBV14|NA|NA|TRBJ2-1
TGTGCCAGCAGCCAAGAGTTCAACACCTACAATGAGCAGTTCTTC
CASSQEFNTYNEQFF
>TRBV4-1|TRBD1|once|TRBJ1-4
TGCGCCAGCAGCCTCTTTTTAGACACAGGGGGTGAAAAACTGTTTTTT
CASSLFLDTGGEKLFF
>TRBV7-2|NA|medium-sized|TRBJ2-7
TGTGCCAGCAGCTCGCCCCCCCGGACTACGGGGTACGAGCAGTACTTC
CASSSPPRTTGYEQYF
>TRBV7-2|TRBD2|NA|TRBJ2-5
TGTGCCAGCAGCTTTAGGCGGGGGGGTGGGGAGACCCAGTACTTC
CASSFRRGGGETQYF
>TRBV7-2|NA|NA|TRBJ1-6
TGTGCCAGCAGCTTAAGGAGGGCTACCCTCCACTTT
CASSLRRATLHF
>TRBV10-3|NA|NA|TRBJ1-4
TGTGCCATCAGTGACCCGGACAGAAAAGGTGAAAAACTGTTTTTT
CAISDPDRKGEKLFF
>TRBV7-9|TRBD1|NA|TRBJ1-4
TGTGCCAGCAGCTTAGAAGGACAGGGGGAGGAAAAACTGTTTTTT
CASSLEGQGEEKLFF
>TRBV7-2|TRBD2|once|TRBJ2-5
TGTGCCAGCAGCTTAGTAGGCGGGGGGGCCTGGGAGACCCAGTACTTC
CASSLVGGGAWETQYF
>TRBV29-1|NA|NA|TRBJ2-7
TGCAGCGTCGGGATTCTCTCTAACGAGCAGTACTTC
CSVGILSNEQYF
>TRBV7-3|TRBD1|NA|TRBJ2-3
TGTGCCAGCAGCTTAATAGAGGGGGCAAGAGATACGCAGTATTTT
CASSLIEGARDTQYF
>TRBV5-6|TRBD2|NA|TRBJ2-1
TGTGCCAGCAGCTCGTGGGGACTAGCGGGAGTACGAGTGCAGTTCTTC
CASSSWGLAGVRVQFF
>TRBV11-2|NA|few|TRBJ2-1
TGTGCCAGCAGCTTAGTGGGTCGGCAGTACAATGAGCAGTTCTTC
CASSLVGRQYNEQFF
>TRBV11-2|NA|NA|TRBJ1-2
TGTGCCAGCAGTCGAAGGAACCCGGTCGCCTATGGCTACACCTTC
CASSRRNPVAYGYTF
>TRBV29-1|NA|NA|TRBJ1-6
TGCAGCGCGGCGACGAACGATAATTCACCCCTCCACTTT
CSAATNDNSPLHF
>TRBV2|TRBD2|NA|TRBJ2-1
TGTGCCAGCAGAGAGCGGGGGGCGCAGTTCTTC
CASRERGAQFF
>TRBV4-3|TRBD1|NA|TRBJ1-5
TGCGCCAGCAGCCAAAATAGGGGGCAGAGCAATCAGCCCCAGCATTTT
CASSQNRGQSNQPQHF
>TRBV20-1|NA|NA|TRBJ1-1
TGCAGTGCTAGCGGGTTCACTGAAGCTTTCTTT
CSASGFTEAFF
>TRBV18|TRBD2|NA|TRBJ2-5
TGTGCCAGCTCACCACCCAGCGGGGGGGTAGAGACCCAGTACTTC
CASSPPSGGVETQYF
>TRBV29-1|NA|NA|TRBJ2-3
TGCAGCGTGGACGGTACTAGCACAGATACGCAGTATTTT
CSVDGTSTDTQYF
>TRBV5-1|NA|NA|TRBJ2-3
TGCGCCAGCAGCCTTGCCGGACAGAGCACAGATACGCAGTATTTT
CASSLAGQSTDTQYF
>TRBV5-1|NA|NA|TRBJ1-1
TGCGCCAGCACTTTCAGGGTTGGAGACACTGAAGCTTTCTTT
CASTFRVGDTEAFF
>TRBV19|NA|NA|TRBJ2-2
TGTGCCAGTATCAGGGATTACACCGGGGAGCTGTTTTTT
CASIRDYTGELFF
>TRBV12-5|NA|NA|TRBJ1-3
TGTGCTAGTGGTTTGGCAGGGTTAGGAAACACCATATATTTT
CASGLAGLGNTIYF
>TRBV5-1|NA|NA|TRBJ1-1
TGCGCCAGCAGCACCGAGGGACGTAGTGATGAAGCTTTCTTT
CASSTEGRSDEAFF
>TRBV6-5|NA|NA|TRBJ1-6
TGTGCCAGCAGTTACGATCTGTCTAATTCACCCCTCCACTTT
CASSYDLSNSPLHF
>TRBV28|NA|NA|TRBJ1-4
TGTGCCAGCAGTTTTGAGGGTACTAATGAAAAACTGTTTTTT
CASSFEGTNEKLFF